Below are 21 T cell receptor beta chains sequenced from a single sample in a study of radiation and T cells in renal cell carcinoma. Indicated time point: blood 4 weeks post-SBRT, at nephrectomy. Treatment meaning: 15 Gy SBRT to primary tumor, nephrectomy 4 weeks later. Method: immunoSEQ multiplex PCR; TCRdb's copy keeps in-frame clones and lacks some. The sample lists roughly 80,000 clones, over 80% seen once, with more than 2% in the top ten. The material was blood, obtained from a patient whose treatment included radiotherapy and nephrectomy. The receptors shown here come from a woman aged 60-75 years with renal cell carcinoma.

The J gene is TRBJ1-1, the V gene TRBV19; D may be TRBD1 (5 bases). Trimming removed 3 bases from V and 6 bases from J, with 17 bases in between. This CDR3 region has 15 residues. Per the germline V gene, CDR1 is LNHDA and CDR2 is SQIVND (reference sequence). The CDR3 reads CASSIAAGTGSEAFF. The CDR3 bases are TGTGCCAGTAGTATTGCGGCAGGGACGGGCTCTGAAGCTTTCTTT.

The V gene is TRBV7-9, the J gene TRBJ2-5, with D possibly matching TRBD1 (5 bases). Trimming pared 6 bases from V and 2 bases from J, leaving 10 bases between. This CDR3 has 13 amino acids. The germline CDR1 and CDR2 sequences are SEHNR and FQNEAQ (reference sequence). Here the CDR3 DNA reads TGTGCCAGCAGGCAGGGCCCGCAAGAGACCCAGTACTTC. Amino acids: CASRQGPQETQYF.

This chain links TRBV7-9 with TRBJ1-4; no clear D gene. V was trimmed by 5 bases and J by 4 bases, leaving 14 bases between them. This CDR3 comprises 15 residues. Germline assignment: CDR1 SEHNR and CDR2 FQNEAQ (reference sequence). The CDR3 protein is CASSPRTGFNEKLFF. The CDR3 region has the DNA TGTGCCAGCAGCCCTAGAACCGGGTTTAATGAAAAACTGTTTTTT. Together with reference TRBV7-9 and TRBJ1-4, the CDR3 gives the full variable domain: DTGVSQNPRHKITKRGQNVTFRCDPISEHNRLYWYRQTLGQGPEFLTYFQNEAQLEKSRLLSDRFSAERPKGSFSTLEIQRTEQGDSAMYLCASSPRTGFNEKLFFGSGTQLSVL.

This clone has more than one count but fewer than ten. V is TRBV2 and J is TRBJ2-7; 9 bases line up with TRBD1. CDR1 SNHLY and CDR2 FYNNEI come from the germline V gene. J was trimmed by 1 base and V by 6 bases; bases with no gene match: 4. This CDR3 is 14 amino acids long. CDR3 sequence (DNA): TGTGCCAGCAGGGGACAGGGTACATCCTACGAGCAGTACTTC. Its protein product is CASRGQGTSYEQYF.

The V call is TRBV4-1, the J call TRBJ2-3; 8 nucleotides line up with TRBD2. This CDR3 is 16 amino acids long. V dropped 6 bases and J dropped 3; count of bases not matched to a gene: 11. Germline V gene sequence: CDR1 MGHRA, CDR2 YSYEKL. For the CDR3, the DNA is TGCGCCAGCAGGAAAGAGGCGGGGGGCGGGACAGATACGCAGTATTTT. This encodes CASRKEAGGGTDTQYF.

V gene TRBV19 combines with J gene TRBJ2-5, with D tentatively TRBD1 (6 bases). Trimming pared 6 bases from V and 5 bases from J, leaving 13 bases between. The germline CDR1 and CDR2 sequences are LNHDA and SQIVND (reference sequence). The CDR3 is 13 amino acids. CDR3 sequence: CASSRTGYETQYF. DNA for the CDR3: TGTGCCAGTAGCCGTACAGGGTACGAGACCCAGTACTTC.

V and J are TRBV10-3 and TRBJ2-3; 10 nucleotides agree with TRBD2. V lost 6 bases to trimming and J lost 1 base; unmatched junction nucleotides: 4. In germline, CDR1 is ENHRY, CDR2 SYGVKD. The CDR3 runs 15 residues. CDR3 bases: TGTGCCATCAGGAACGGGACTAGCGGCACAGATACGCAGTATTTT. Translation: CAIRNGTSGTDTQYF.

This chain joins TRBV29-1 and TRBJ2-7; TRBD2 matches 10 bases. Germline CDR1 is SQVTM and CDR2 is ANQGSEA. V lost 3 bases and J lost 0; bases outside the gene matches: 14. The CDR3 totals 18 residues. The CDR3 loop is CSVDRPGGSGGISYEQYF. The CDR3 region has the DNA TGCAGCGTTGACCGCCCTGGGGGTAGCGGGGGGATCTCCTACGAGCAGTACTTC.

The chain has TRBV7-2 and TRBJ2-5; TRBD2 is a possible D gene (6 bases). Germline V gives CDR1 SGHTA, CDR2 FQGNSA. This CDR3 comprises 15 residues. V was cut by 1 base and J by 5 bases, with 14 bases left in between. Here the CDR3 DNA reads TGTGCCAGCAGCTTAGTGGGCGGGATGGGTGAGACCCAGTACTTC. Translating gives CASSLVGGMGETQYF.

The chain is built from TRBV5-4 and TRBJ2-7, with unresolved D. Trimming cost V 5 bases and J 1 base, with 10 bases left between them. The CDR3 runs to 13 residues. Looked up from germline, CDR1 is SGHNT and CDR2 is YYREEE (reference sequence). CDR3 sequence reads: CASSRTGSYEQYF. In DNA, the CDR3 is TGTGCCAGCAGTCGGACCGGTTCCTACGAGCAGTACTTC.

The chain carries TRBV7-3 and TRBJ1-3; D remains ambiguous. The ends were cut back, 0 bases at V and 0 bases at J, with 9 bases in the middle. The CDR3 is made up of 16 amino acids. The germline CDR1 and CDR2 sequences are SGHTA and FQGTGA. The CDR3, as DNA: TGTGCCAGCAGCTTAACCGGCAGCATCTCTGGAAACACCATATATTTT. Translation gives CASSLTGSISGNTIYF.

This clone has just a few counts. V is TRBV5-1 and J is TRBJ2-3; no clear D gene. CDR1 SGHRS and CDR2 YFSETQ come from the germline V gene. V was shortened by 0 bases and J by 3 bases, with 8 bases between the two germline ends. The CDR3 totals 14 residues. CDR3: CASSLELVTDTQYF. CDR3 sequence (DNA): TGCGCCAGCAGCTTGGAGCTAGTTACAGATACGCAGTATTTT.

The chain has TRBV5-4 and TRBJ2-5; D call uncertain. CDR3 size: 14 residues. Germline V lookup: CDR1 SGHNT, CDR2 YYREEE (reference sequence). V lost 0 bases, J lost 4 bases, and 10 bases lay in between. CDR3 in amino acids: CASSLAASGETQYF. For the CDR3, the DNA is TGTGCCAGCAGCTTGGCCGCGAGTGGAGAGACCCAGTACTTC.

The chain recombines TRBV25-1 with TRBJ1-2, with unresolved D. The germline gives CDR1 MGHDK, CDR2 SYGVNS. V lost 6 bases and J lost 2, with 13 bases in between. The CDR3 is 14 amino acids. CDR3 in amino acids: CASRPATANYGYTF. CDR3 DNA sequence: TGTGCCAGCAGACCCGCGACGGCAAACTATGGCTACACCTTC.

The chain carries TRBV6-5 and TRBJ2-1, with TRBD1 matching over 7 bases. The CDR3 is 16 amino acids. Germline V gives CDR1 MNHEY, CDR2 SVGAGI. V dropped 1 base and J dropped 7; count of bases not matched to a gene: 10. The CDR3 loop is CASSYYSGTRGNEQFF. The CDR3 DNA reads as TGTGCCAGCAGTTACTACTCCGGGACCAGGGGGAATGAGCAGTTCTTC.

The genes are TRBV5-1 and TRBJ2-7; TRBD2 is a possible D gene (6 bases). The germline V gene encodes CDR1 SGHRS and CDR2 YFSETQ. The CDR3 contains 14 residues. The V end lost 0 bases, the J end lost 3 bases, and 10 bases lay between the germline ends. As DNA, the CDR3 is TGCGCCAGCAGCTTGGTTGCGGGGAGCTACGAGCAGTACTTC. This sequence encodes CASSLVAGSYEQYF. Full variable domain (remainder filled in from reference TRBV5-1 and TRBJ2-7): KAGVTQTPRYLIKTRGQQVTLSCSPISGHRSVSWYQQTPGQGLQFLFEYFSETQRNKGNFPGRFSGRQFSNSRSEMNVSTLELGDSALYLCASSLVAGSYEQYFGPGTRLTVT.

The CDR3 reads CASSLAGGGSLAIQYF. As DNA, the CDR3 is TGTGCCAGCAGCTTAGCGGGCGGGGGGAGTCTGGCCATTCAGTACTTC. The chain joins TRBV7-2 to TRBJ2-4, with TRBD2 identical over 8 bases. The CDR3 spans 16 residues. The V gene's germline CDR1 is SGHTA and CDR2 FQGNSA. V was pared by 0 bases and J by 9 bases, with 10 bases of the junction left unmatched. Complete variable domain (other parts from reference TRBV7-2 and TRBJ2-4): GAGVSQSPSNKVTEKGKDVELRCDPISGHTALYWYRQSLGQGLEFLIYFQGNSAPDKSGLPSDRFSAERTGGSVSTLTIQRTQQEDSAVYLCASSLAGGGSLAIQYFGAGTRLSVL.

This clone was counted only a few times. The DNA of the CDR3 is TGTGCCAGTAGTTCCGGACAGAGTCCTAGCACAGATACGCAGTATTTT. This translates into CASSSGQSPSTDTQYF. The chain combines TRBV19 with TRBJ2-3; possibly TRBD1 for D (6 bases). CDR3 length equals 16 residues. Germline V gene sequence: CDR1 LNHDA, CDR2 SQIVND (reference sequence). V dropped 5 bases and J dropped 0 bases, with 15 bases sitting between them.

About this clone itself: The sample carries other DNA sequences with the same CDR3. The chain joins TRBV11-2 to TRBJ1-1; TRBD1 might be the D (6 bases). This CDR3 has 16 amino acids. Germline lookup yields CDR1 SGHAT and CDR2 FQNNGV. V lost 1 base and J 2 bases, leaving 14 bases between the germline ends. The CDR3 DNA is TGTGCCAGCAGCTTAGCGGGACAATCTGGAAACACTGAAGCTTTCTTT. Protein: CASSLAGQSGNTEAFF.

This CDR3 reads CASRDSSTDTQYF. The CDR3 bases are TGTGCCAGCAGGGACAGTAGCACAGATACGCAGTATTTT. J is TRBJ2-3 and V is TRBV28; possible D gene TRBD1, 6 bases. V shed 6 bases and J shed 0 bases, with 7 bases lying between them. The V gene's germline CDR1 is MDHEN and CDR2 SYDVKM. The CDR3 has 13 amino acids.

With regard to this clone: In the same sample, other DNA sequences code for this CDR3. The chain recombines TRBV6-5 with TRBJ2-7, with D possibly called TRBD1 or TRBD2 (5 bases each). Trimming pared 0 bases from V and 0 bases from J, leaving 9 bases between. Germline CDR1 reads MNHEY; CDR2 reads SVGAGI. This CDR3 spans 15 amino acids. CDR3 sequence: CASSYSGTGSYEQYF. CDR3 DNA sequence: TGTGCCAGCAGTTACTCCGGGACGGGCTCCTACGAGCAGTACTTC.